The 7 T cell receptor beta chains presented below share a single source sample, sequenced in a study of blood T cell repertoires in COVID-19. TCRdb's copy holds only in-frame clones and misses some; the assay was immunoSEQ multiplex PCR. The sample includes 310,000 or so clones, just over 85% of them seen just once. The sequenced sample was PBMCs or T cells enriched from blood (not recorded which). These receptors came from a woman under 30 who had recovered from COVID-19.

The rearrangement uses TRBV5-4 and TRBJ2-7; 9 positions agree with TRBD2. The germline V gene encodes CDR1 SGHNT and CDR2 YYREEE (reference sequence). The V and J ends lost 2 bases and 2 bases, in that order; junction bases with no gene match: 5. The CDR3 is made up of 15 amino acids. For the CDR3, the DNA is TGTGCCAGCAGCTTAAGAACTAGCGGGCCCTACGAGCAGTACTTC. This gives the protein CASSLRTSGPYEQYF. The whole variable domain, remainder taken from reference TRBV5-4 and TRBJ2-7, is ETGVTQSPTHLIKTRGQQVTLRCSSQSGHNTVSWYQQALGQGPQFIFQYYREEENGRGNFPPRFSGLQFPNYSSELNVNALELDDSALYLCASSLRTSGPYEQYFGPGTRLTVT.

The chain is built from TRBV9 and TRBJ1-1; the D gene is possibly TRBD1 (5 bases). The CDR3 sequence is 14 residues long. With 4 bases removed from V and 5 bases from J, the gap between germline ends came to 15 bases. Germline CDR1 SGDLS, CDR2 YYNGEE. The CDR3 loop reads CASSSLSGGTEAFF. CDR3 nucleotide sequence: TGTGCCAGCAGCTCCCTCTCTGGGGGGACTGAAGCTTTCTTT.

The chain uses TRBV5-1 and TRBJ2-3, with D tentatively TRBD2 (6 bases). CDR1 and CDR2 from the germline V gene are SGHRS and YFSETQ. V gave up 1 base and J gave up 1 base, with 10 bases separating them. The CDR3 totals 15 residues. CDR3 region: CASSLWGEGTDTQYF. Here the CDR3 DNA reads TGCGCCAGCAGCTTGTGGGGGGAAGGCACAGATACGCAGTATTTT.

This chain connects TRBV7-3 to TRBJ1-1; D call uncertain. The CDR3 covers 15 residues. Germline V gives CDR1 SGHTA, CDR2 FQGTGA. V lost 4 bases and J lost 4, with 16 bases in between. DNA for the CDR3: TGTGCCAGCAGCTCCAACGGGGTTCGTGGCACTGAAGCTTTCTTT. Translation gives CASSSNGVRGTEAFF.

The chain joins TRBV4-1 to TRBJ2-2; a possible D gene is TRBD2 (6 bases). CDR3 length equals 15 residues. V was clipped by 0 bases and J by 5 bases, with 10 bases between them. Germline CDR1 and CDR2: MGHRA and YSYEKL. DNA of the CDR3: TGCGCCAGCAGCCAAGATGGGAGGACGACCGGGGAGCTGTTTTTT. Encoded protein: CASSQDGRTTGELFF.

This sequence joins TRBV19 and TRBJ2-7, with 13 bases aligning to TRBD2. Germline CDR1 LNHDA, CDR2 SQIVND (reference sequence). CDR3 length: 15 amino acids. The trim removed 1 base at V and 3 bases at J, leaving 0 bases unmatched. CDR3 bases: TGTGCCAGTAGTATAGGGACTAGCGGGAGCTACGAGCAGTACTTC. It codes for CASSIGTSGSYEQYF.

The CDR3 coding sequence is TGTGCCAGCAGCCACTCGTCGGATACGCAGTATTTT. It yields the protein CASSHSSDTQYF. The V gene is TRBV3-1 (or the pseudogene TRBV3-2), the J gene TRBJ2-3; no definite D call. The ends were cut back, 3 bases at V and 6 bases at J, with 7 bases in the middle. CDR1 and CDR2 from the germline V gene are LGHDT and YNNKEL (reference sequence). The CDR3 runs 12 residues.